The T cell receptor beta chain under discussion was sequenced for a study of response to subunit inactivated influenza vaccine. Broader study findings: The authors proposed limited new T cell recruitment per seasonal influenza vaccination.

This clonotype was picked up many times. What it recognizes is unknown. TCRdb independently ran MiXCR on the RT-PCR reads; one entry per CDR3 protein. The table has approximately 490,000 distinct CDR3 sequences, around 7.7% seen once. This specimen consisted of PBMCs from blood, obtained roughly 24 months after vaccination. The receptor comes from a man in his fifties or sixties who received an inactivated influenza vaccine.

The CDR3 protein is CSASPPTRVADTQYF. DNA of the CDR3: TGCAGTGCTAGCCCACCGACTAGAGTTGCAGATACGCAGTATTTT. This chain uses TRBV20-1 with TRBJ2-3; the D gene is possibly TRBD2 (6 bases). The CDR3 extends over 15 amino acids. CDR1 and CDR2 (germline): DFQATT, SNEGSKA (reference sequence). Deletions cut 3 bases from V and 4 bases from J, with 17 bases between.